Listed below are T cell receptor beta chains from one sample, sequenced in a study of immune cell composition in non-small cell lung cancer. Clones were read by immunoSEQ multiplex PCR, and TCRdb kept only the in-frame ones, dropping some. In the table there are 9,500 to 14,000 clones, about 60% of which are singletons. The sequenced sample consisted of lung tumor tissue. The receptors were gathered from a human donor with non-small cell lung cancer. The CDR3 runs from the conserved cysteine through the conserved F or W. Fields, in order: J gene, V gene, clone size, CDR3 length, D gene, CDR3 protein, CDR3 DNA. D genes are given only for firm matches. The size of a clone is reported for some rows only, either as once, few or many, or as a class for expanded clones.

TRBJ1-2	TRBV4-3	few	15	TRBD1	CASSQDRDRVEGYTF	TGCGCCAGCAGCCAAGATAGGGACAGGGTGGAAGGCTACACCTTC
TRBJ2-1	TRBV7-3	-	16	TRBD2	CASSRGDGLAGNEQFF	TGTGCCAGCAGCCGAGGGGATGGACTAGCGGGCAATGAGCAGTTCTTC
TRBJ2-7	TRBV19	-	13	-	CASSTSRQSEQYF	TGTGCCAGTAGTACCAGTCGACAGAGCGAGCAGTACTTC
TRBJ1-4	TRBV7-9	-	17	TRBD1	CASSLAPPGQGNEKLFF	TGTGCCAGCAGCTTAGCGCCCCCGGGACAGGGGAACGAAAAACTGTTTTTT
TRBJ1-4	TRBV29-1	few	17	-	CSVISSFRGGGNEKLFF	TGCAGCGTCATATCGAGTTTTCGGGGCGGGGGTAATGAAAAACTGTTTTTT
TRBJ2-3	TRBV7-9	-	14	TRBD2	CASSLGTSGATQYF	TGTGCCAGCAGCTTGGGGACTAGCGGGGCTACGCAGTATTTT
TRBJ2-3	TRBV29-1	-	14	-	CSVESPGLQDTQYF	TGCAGCGTTGAAAGCCCGGGTTTGCAAGATACGCAGTATTTT
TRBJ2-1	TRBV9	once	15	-	CASSVAARADAEQFF	TGTGCCAGCAGCGTAGCAGCCAGGGCCGACGCTGAGCAGTTCTTC
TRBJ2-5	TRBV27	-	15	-	CASSASRSQGGTQYF	TGTGCCAGCAGTGCCAGCCGATCCCAGGGAGGGACCCAGTACTTC
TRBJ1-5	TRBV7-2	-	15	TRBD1	CASSLVGTGNQPQHF	TGTGCCAGCAGCTTAGTGGGGACAGGGAATCAGCCCCAGCATTTT
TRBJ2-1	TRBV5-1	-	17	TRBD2	CASSFSLAGVGGNEQFF	TGCGCCAGCAGCTTTTCACTAGCGGGCGTGGGGGGCAATGAGCAGTTCTTC